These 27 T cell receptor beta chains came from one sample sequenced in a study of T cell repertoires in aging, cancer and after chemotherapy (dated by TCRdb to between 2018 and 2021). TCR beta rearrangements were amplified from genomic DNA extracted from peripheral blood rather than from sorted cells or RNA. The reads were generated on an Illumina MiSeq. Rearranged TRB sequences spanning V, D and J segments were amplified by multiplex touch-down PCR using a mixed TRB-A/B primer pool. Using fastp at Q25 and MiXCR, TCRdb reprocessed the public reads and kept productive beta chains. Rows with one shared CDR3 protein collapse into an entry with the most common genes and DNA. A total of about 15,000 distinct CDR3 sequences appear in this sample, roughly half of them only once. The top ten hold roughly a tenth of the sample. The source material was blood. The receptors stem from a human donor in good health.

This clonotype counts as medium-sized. CDR3 DNA sequence: TGTGCCAGCAGGGTAGCGGGGATCACAGATACGCAGTATTTT. Its translation is CASRVAGITDTQYF. This sequence joins TRBV27 and TRBJ2-3; 8 nucleotides align to TRBD2. V gave up 6 bases and J gave up 2 bases; unmatched junction bases: 4. The CDR3 totals 14 residues. The V gene's germline CDR1 is MNHEY and CDR2 SMNVEV (reference sequence).

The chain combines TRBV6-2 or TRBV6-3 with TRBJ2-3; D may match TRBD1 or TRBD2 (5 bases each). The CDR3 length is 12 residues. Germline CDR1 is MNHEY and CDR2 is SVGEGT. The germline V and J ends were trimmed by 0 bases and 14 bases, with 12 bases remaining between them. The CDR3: CASSYSPPGTYF. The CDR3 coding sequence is TGTGCCAGCAGTTACTCCCCGCCGGGGACGTATTTT.

The CDR3 sequence is CASSVRPGDEQFF. The DNA for the CDR3 is TGTGCCAGCAGTGTAAGGCCTGGGGATGAGCAGTTCTTC. The gene calls are TRBV6-4 and TRBJ2-1, with D unclear. Germline V CDR1 and CDR2: MRHNA, SNTAGT. The CDR3 is made up of 13 amino acids. Trimming stripped 4 bases from V and 8 bases from J, with 12 bases between.

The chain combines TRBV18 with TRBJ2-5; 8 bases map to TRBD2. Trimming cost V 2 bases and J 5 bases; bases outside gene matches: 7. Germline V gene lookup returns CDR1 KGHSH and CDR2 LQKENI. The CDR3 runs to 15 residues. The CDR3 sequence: CASSPSGGAGETQYF. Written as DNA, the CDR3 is TGTGCCAGCTCACCAAGCGGGGGCGCCGGGGAGACCCAGTACTTC.

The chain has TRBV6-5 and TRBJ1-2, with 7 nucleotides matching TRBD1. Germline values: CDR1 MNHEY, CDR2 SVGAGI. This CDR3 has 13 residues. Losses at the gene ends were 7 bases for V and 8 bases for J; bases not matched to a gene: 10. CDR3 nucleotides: TGTGCCAGCACCACGGACAGGTCGTGGGGCTACACCTTC. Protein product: CASTTDRSWGYTF.

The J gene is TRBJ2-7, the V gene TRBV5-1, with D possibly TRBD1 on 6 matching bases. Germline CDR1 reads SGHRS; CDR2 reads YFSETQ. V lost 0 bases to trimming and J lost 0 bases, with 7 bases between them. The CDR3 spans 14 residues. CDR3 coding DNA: TGCGCCAGCAGCTTGGGGGGGCCCTCCTACGAGCAGTACTTC. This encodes CASSLGGPSYEQYF. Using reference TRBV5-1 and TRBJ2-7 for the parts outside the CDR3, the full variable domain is KAGVTQTPRYLIKTRGQQVTLSCSPISGHRSVSWYQQTPGQGLQFLFEYFSETQRNKGNFPGRFSGRQFSNSRSEMNVSTLELGDSALYLCASSLGGPSYEQYFGPGTRLTVT.

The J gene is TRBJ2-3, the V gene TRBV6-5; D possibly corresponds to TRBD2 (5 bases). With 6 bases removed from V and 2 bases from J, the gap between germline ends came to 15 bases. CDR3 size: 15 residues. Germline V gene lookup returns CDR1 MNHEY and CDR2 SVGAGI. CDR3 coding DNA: TGTGCCAGCAGCCCCTACGGGAAATTCACAGATACGCAGTATTTT. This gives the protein CASSPYGKFTDTQYF.

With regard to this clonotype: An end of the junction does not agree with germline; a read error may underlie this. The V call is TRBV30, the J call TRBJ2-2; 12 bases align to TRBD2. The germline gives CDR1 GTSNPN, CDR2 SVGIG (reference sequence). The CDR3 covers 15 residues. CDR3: CSWSASGRDTGELFF. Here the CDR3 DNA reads TGTTCCTGGAGTGCTAGCGGGAGGGACACCGGGGAGCTGTTTTTT.

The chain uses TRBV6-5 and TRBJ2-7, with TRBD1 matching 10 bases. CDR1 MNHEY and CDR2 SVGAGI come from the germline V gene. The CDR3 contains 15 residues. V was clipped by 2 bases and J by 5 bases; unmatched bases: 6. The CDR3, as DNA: TGTGCCAGCAGTTACCGCCGGGACAGGGGTAACGAGCAGTACTTC. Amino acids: CASSYRRDRGNEQYF.

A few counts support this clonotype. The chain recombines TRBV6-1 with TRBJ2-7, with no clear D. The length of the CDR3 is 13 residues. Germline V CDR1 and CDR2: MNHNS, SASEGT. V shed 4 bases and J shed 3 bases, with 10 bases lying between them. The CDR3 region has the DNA TGTGCCAGCAGTGGTATTACTCTCTACGAGCAGTACTTC. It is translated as CASSGITLYEQYF.

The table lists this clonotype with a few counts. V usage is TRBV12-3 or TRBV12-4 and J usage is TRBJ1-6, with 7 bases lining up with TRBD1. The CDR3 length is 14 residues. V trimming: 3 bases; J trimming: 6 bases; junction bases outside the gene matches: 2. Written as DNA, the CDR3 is TGTGCCAGCAGTTTCGGACAGGCTAATTCACCCCTCCACTTT. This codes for CASSFGQANSPLHF.

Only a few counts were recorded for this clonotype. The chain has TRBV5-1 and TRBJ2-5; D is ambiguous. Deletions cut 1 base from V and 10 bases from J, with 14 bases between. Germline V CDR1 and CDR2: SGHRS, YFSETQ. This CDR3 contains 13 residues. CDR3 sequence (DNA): TGCGCCAGCAGCTTGACGGCGGCCTCCGGCCAGTACTTC. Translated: CASSLTAASGQYF.

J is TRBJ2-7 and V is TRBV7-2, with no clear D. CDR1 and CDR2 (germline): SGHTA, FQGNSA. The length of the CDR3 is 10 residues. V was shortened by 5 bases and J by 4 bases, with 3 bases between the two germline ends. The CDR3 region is CASSGYEQYF. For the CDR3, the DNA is TGTGCCAGCAGCGGTTACGAGCAGTACTTC.

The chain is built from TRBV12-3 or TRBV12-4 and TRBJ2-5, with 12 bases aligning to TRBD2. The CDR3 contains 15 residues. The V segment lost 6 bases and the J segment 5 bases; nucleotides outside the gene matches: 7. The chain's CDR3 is CASRKLAGGGETQYF. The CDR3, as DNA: TGTGCCAGCAGGAAACTAGCGGGAGGAGGGGAGACCCAGTACTTC.

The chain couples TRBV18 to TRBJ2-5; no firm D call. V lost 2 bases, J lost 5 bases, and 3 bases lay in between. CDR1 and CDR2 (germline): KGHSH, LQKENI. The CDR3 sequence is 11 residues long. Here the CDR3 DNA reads TGTGCCAGCTCACCAGGGGAGACCCAGTACTTC. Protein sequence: CASSPGETQYF.

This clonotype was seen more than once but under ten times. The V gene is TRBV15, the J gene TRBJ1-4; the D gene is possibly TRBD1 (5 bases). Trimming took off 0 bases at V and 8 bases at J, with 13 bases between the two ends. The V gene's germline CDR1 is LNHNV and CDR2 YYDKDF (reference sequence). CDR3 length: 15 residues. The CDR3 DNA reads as TGTGCCACCAGCAGAGATAGGGGAAGAGGCGAAAAACTGTTTTTT. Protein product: CATSRDRGRGEKLFF.

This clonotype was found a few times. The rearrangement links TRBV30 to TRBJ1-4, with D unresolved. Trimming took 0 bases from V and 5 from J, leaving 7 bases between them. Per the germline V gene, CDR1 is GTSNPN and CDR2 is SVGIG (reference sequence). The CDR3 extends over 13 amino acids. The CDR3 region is CAWSVRRNEKLFF. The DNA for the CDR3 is TGTGCCTGGAGTGTACGTCGGAATGAAAAACTGTTTTTT.

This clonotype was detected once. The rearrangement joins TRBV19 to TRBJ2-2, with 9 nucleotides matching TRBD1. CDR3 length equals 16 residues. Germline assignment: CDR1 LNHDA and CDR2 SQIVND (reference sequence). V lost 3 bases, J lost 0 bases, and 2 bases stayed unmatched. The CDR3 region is CASSIRTGANTGELFF. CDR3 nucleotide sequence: TGTGCCAGTAGTATCCGGACAGGGGCGAACACCGGGGAGCTGTTTTTT.

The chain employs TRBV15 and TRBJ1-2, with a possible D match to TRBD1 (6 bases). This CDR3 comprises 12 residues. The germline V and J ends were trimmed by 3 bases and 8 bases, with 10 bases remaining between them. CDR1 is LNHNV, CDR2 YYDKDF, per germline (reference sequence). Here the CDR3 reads CATSSGTYGYTF. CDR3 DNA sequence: TGTGCCACCAGCAGTGGGACATACGGCTACACCTTC.

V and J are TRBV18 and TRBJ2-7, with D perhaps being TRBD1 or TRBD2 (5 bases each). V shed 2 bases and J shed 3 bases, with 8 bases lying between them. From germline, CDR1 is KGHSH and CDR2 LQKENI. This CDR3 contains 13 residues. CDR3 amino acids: CASSPVGGYEQYF. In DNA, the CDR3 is TGTGCCAGCTCACCAGTTGGGGGCTACGAGCAGTACTTC.

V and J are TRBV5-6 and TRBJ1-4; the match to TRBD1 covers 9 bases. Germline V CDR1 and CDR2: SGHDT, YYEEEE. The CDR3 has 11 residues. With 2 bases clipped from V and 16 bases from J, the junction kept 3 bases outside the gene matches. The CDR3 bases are TGTGCCAGCAGCTTCGACAGGGGGGGGTTTTTT. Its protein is CASSFDRGGFF.

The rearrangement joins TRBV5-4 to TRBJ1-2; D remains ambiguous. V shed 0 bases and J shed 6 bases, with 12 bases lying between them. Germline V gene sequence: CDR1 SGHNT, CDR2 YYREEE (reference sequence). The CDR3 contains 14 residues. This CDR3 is CASSLVEPIDGYTF. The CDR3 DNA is TGTGCCAGCAGCTTGGTTGAGCCTATCGATGGCTACACCTTC. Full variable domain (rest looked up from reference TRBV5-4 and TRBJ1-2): ETGVTQSPTHLIKTRGQQVTLRCSSQSGHNTVSWYQQALGQGPQFIFQYYREEENGRGNFPPRFSGLQFPNYSSELNVNALELDDSALYLCASSLVEPIDGYTFGSGTRLTVV.

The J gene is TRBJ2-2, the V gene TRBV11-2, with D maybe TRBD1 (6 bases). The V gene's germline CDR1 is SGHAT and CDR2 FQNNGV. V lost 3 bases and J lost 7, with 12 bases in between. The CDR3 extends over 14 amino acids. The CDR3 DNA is TGTGCCAGCAGCTTGACAGGAGGAGTCGGGGAGCTGTTTTTT. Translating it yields CASSLTGGVGELFF.

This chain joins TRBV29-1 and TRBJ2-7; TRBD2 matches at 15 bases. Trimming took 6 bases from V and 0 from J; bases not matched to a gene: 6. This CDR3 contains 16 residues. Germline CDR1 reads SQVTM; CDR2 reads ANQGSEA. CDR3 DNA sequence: TGCAGCGTGATTGGACTAGCGGGAGGGCCCTCCTACGAGCAGTACTTC. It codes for CSVIGLAGGPSYEQYF.

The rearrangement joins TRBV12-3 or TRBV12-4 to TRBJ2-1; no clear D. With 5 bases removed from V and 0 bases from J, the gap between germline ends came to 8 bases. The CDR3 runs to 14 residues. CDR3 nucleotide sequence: TGTGCCAGCAGTGCGTCCTTCTCCTACAATGAGCAGTTCTTC. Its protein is CASSASFSYNEQFF.

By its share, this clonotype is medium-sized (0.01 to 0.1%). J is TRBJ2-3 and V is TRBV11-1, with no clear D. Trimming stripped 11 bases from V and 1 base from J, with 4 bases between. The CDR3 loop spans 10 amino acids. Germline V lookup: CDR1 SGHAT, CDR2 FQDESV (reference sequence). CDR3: CASGTDTQYF. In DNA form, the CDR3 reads TGTGCCTCTGGCACAGATACGCAGTATTTT.

The chain's CDR3 is CASSPGGDRGFYEQYF. CDR3 coding DNA: TGTGCCAGCAGTCCAGGCGGGGACAGGGGATTCTACGAGCAGTACTTC. This sequence joins TRBV6-1 and TRBJ2-7; TRBD1 matches 10 bases. Germline V gene lookup returns CDR1 MNHNS and CDR2 SASEGT. The CDR3 loop spans 16 amino acids. The J segment lost 3 bases and the V segment lost 5 bases, leaving 10 bases of the junction unmatched.